A selection of T cell receptor beta chains follows, all from one sample in a study of T-cell reconstitution after alpha-beta-depleted transplantation in children. TCRdb redid the calling of the PCR reads with MiXCR, one entry per CDR3 protein. Of 420,000 or so distinct CDR3 sequences in the sample, under 13% were seen once. The sample here was PBMCs from the stem cell graft donor, taken from the stem cell graft. The receptors derive from a human donor who donated a stem cell graft to a child with acute myeloid leukemia. Each CDR3 is given with its conserved first and last residue.

>TRBJ2-1|TRBV29-1
CGVERDNEQFF
>TRBJ2-6|TRBV6-5
CASSYSPPDWAGANVLTF
>TRBJ2-7|TRBV10-3
CAISGLETYEQYF
>TRBJ2-5|TRBV20-1
CSAPPPSAGKTQYF
>TRBJ2-1|TRBV5-6
CASSPVLSYNEQFF
>TRBJ2-3|TRBV4-3
CASSQDGLDTQYF
>TRBJ1-4|TRBV19
CASHNYRESNEKLFF
>TRBJ2-2|TRBV5-5
CASSLVEGPGELFF
>TRBJ1-5|TRBV29-1
CSVGQGGGNQPQHF
>TRBJ2-2|TRBV9
CASSVTAGVGGELFF
>TRBJ2-7|TRBV20-1
CSARSPGPPYEQYF
>TRBJ2-3|TRBV7-2
CASSLGGGAREGKQYF
>TRBJ2-1|TRBV12-3/TRBV12-4
CASSSPSGANNEQFF
>TRBJ2-5|TRBV27
CASSLVVGGVQETQYF
>TRBJ2-7|TRBV25-1
CASSEARWSSSLYEQYF
>TRBJ1-2|TRBV20-1
CSAREPTGGPAGYTF
>TRBJ2-1|TRBV7-9
CASSKLAGENNEQFF
>TRBJ2-5|TRBV6-1
CASSRGLAGRETQYF
>TRBJ2-7|TRBV20-1
CSARPETSRPPEQYF
>TRBJ2-2|TRBV10-3
CAIREIRELFF
>TRBJ2-7|TRBV4-1
CASSQDSAYEQYF
>TRBJ1-1|TRBV20-1
CSARDPDRAADTEAFF
>TRBJ1-2|TRBV29-1
CSVGPEDYGYTF
>TRBJ1-1|TRBV6-1
CASRDPGQGRSEAFF
>TRBJ2-3|TRBV20-1
CSARNSGGTDTQYF
>TRBJ2-3|TRBV10-2
CASSVGQTRTDTQYF
>TRBJ2-3|TRBV6-5
CASSYYRGRATDTQYF
>TRBJ1-5|TRBV6-2/TRBV6-3
CASSYKPSGTPQHF
>TRBJ2-1|TRBV20-1
CSARAQAGGNNNEQFF
>TRBJ2-5|TRBV10-3
CAIRDTGGETQYF
>TRBJ1-1|TRBV4-1
CASSQDTKTQAFF
>TRBJ2-7|TRBV11-2
CASSLDRLAGSYEQYF
>TRBJ1-1|TRBV12-3/TRBV12-4
CASSTGVVGEAFF
>TRBJ2-1|TRBV20-1
CSARESRDSYNEQFF
>TRBJ1-2|TRBV12-3/TRBV12-4
CASSMDRGRGYTF
>TRBJ2-3|TRBV20-1
CSAGGTSGNTDTQYF
>TRBJ1-4|TRBV6-1
CASNLPTGANEKLFF
>TRBJ2-1|TRBV20-1
CSARVLGPAYNEQFF
>TRBJ1-5|TRBV10-3
CAIRGDRGNQPQHF
>TRBJ2-1|TRBV12-3/TRBV12-4
CASSLGSDREEFF